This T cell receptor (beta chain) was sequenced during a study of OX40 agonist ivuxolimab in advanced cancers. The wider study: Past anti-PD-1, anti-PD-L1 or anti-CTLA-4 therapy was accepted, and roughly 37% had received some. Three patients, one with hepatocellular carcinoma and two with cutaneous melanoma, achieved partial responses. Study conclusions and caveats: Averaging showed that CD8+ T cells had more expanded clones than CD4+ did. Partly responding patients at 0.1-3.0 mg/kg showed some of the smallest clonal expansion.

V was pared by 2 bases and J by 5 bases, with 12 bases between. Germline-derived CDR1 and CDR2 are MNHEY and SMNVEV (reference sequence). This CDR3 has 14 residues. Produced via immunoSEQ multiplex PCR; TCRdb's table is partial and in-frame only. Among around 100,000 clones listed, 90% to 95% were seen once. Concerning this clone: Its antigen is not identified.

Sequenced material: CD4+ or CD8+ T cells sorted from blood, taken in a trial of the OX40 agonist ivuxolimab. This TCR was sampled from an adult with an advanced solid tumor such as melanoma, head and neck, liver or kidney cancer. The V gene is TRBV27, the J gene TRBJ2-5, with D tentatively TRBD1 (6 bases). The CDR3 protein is CASSLEIRGETQYF. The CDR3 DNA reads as TGTGCCAGCAGTTTAGAAATAAGGGGGGAGACCCAGTACTTC.